The clone carrying this T cell receptor (beta chain) was counted ten times or more. Its antigen is unidentified. This sample stems from a study of T cells after yellow fever vaccination. Study-level information: Fractions with few cells were prepared using SMART-Seq v4 Ultra Low Input. Study conclusions and caveats: The study found a weaker secondary response that peaked faster, day 5 versus 15. Only a small proportion of the clonotypes turned up in both the CD4 and the CD8 compartments, likely arising from convergent recombination.

TCRdb called the 5' RACE reads again in MiXCR, with one record for every CDR3 protein. The table has about 130,000 distinct CDR3 sequences, under 8% seen once. The CDR3 loop spans 12 amino acids. Germline V gene data show CDR1 as ENHRY and CDR2 as SYGVKD. Deletions cut 10 bases from V and 6 bases from J, with 12 bases between. V gene TRBV10-3 combines with J gene TRBJ2-2; D is perhaps TRBD2 (5 bases). The sample in question was CD4+ T cells sorted from PBMCs, obtained less than 11 days after the first yellow fever vaccination. This TCR came from a man younger than 30 who received the YFV17D yellow fever vaccine. The CDR3 protein is CATTPEAGELFF. The CDR3 nucleotides read TGTGCCACGACCCCGGAGGCCGGGGAGCTGTTTTTT.